The 8 T cell receptor beta chains listed next were all sequenced from one sample in a study of T cells after yellow fever vaccination. TCRdb reprocessed the 5' RACE reads via MiXCR and lists one record per CDR3 protein. The sample has some 150,000 distinct CDR3 sequences, under 8% seen once. The material sequenced was CD4+ T cells sorted from PBMCs, taken 10 days after the yellow fever booster vaccination. The receptors derive from a man aged 30-40 years who received the YFV17D yellow fever vaccine.

This clonotype came up many times. V usage is TRBV7-6 and J usage is TRBJ1-3; TRBD1 might be the D (6 bases). The CDR3 loop spans 14 amino acids. V lost 6 bases and J lost 3, with 12 bases in between. Germline CDR1 SGHVS, CDR2 FNYEAQ. The CDR3 nucleotides are TGTGCCAGCAGTTCGGACAGTTTTGGAAACACCATATATTTT. Translated, it gives CASSSDSFGNTIYF. The variable domain in full, completed from reference TRBV7-6 and TRBJ1-3, reads GAGVSQSPRYKVTKRGQDVALRCDPISGHVSLYWYRQALGQGPEFLTYFNYEAQQDKSGLPNDRFSAERPEGSISTLTIQRTEQRDSAMYRCASSSDSFGNTIYFGEGSWLTVV.

Many counts were recorded for this clonotype. This sequence joins TRBV7-2 and TRBJ2-1; D is possibly TRBD2 (5 bases). The germline V gene has CDR1 SGHTA and CDR2 FQGNSA. The V end was cut by 5 bases, the J end by 7 bases, with 9 bases between. This CDR3 region has 12 residues. The CDR3 coding sequence is TGTGCCAGCAGCGCCCAGCGGAATGAGCAGTTCTTC. Translated, it gives CASSAQRNEQFF.

This clonotype was recorded at least ten times. This chain links TRBV5-1 with TRBJ2-3, with D possibly matching TRBD1 (6 bases). Trimming shortened V by 4 bases and J by 0 bases, and 12 bases separated the two germline ends. The CDR3 contains 15 residues. CDR1 and CDR2 from the germline V gene are SGHRS and YFSETQ. CDR3: CASSVQGGSTDTQYF. DNA for the CDR3: TGCGCCAGCAGCGTACAGGGTGGAAGCACAGATACGCAGTATTTT.

Concerning this clonotype itself: A much larger clone is a single base away; this may be a read error. The chain uses TRBV7-8 and TRBJ2-1, with D hard to call. Germline assignment: CDR1 SGHVS and CDR2 FQNEAQ. The CDR3 is 16 amino acids. V lost 11 bases, J lost 1 base, and 21 bases lay in between. Here the CDR3 DNA reads TGTGCCTCACAATATCGGCGCGGCCCATCCTACAATGAGCAGTTCTTC. This gives the protein CASQYRRGPSYNEQFF. The complete variable domain, with remaining parts taken from reference TRBV7-8 and TRBJ2-1, reads GAGVSQSPRYKVAKRGQDVALRCDPISGHVSLFWYQQALGQGPEFLTYFQNEAQLDKSGLPSDRFFAERPEGSVSTLKIQRTQQEDSAVYLCASQYRRGPSYNEQFFGPGTRLTVL.

This clonotype was counted at least ten times. V is TRBV6-2 or TRBV6-3 and J is TRBJ2-2, with 8 positions matching TRBD2. Trimming at V came to 4 bases and at J to 7 bases, leaving 14 bases not matched to a gene. The length of the CDR3 is 17 residues. CDR1 MNHEY and CDR2 SVGEGT come from the germline V gene. The CDR3 sequence is CASSSPSGSGWGGELFF. CDR3 nucleotide sequence: TGTGCCAGCAGTTCGCCTAGCGGGTCCGGATGGGGCGGGGAGCTGTTTTTT.

This clonotype was observed at least ten times. This chain uses TRBV9 with TRBJ2-2; D remains unclear. The CDR3 has 14 amino acids. V gave up 3 bases and J gave up 5 bases, with 11 bases separating them. The germline gives CDR1 SGDLS, CDR2 YYNGEE. The CDR3 protein is CASSGGLGTGELFF. In DNA form, the CDR3 reads TGTGCCAGCAGCGGGGGATTGGGAACCGGGGAGCTGTTTTTT.

This clonotype appeared many times. The chain has TRBV7-2 and TRBJ2-7, with unresolved D. The CDR3 length is 13 residues. V lost 2 bases, J lost 2 bases, and 7 bases lay in between. From germline, CDR1 is SGHTA and CDR2 FQGNSA. The CDR3, as DNA: TGTGCCAGCAGCTTAAAACCCCCCTACGAGCAGTACTTC. Translating it yields CASSLKPPYEQYF.

The sample holds many counts of this clonotype. V and J are TRBV7-9 and TRBJ2-5; TRBD2 agrees at 9 bases. This CDR3 has 15 amino acids. Per germline, CDR1 SEHNR and CDR2 FQNEAQ (reference sequence). V lost 8 bases and J lost 3; bases outside the gene matches: 10. CDR3 sequence (DNA): TGTGCCAGCCGAATAGCGGGGGCCGTGGAAGAGACCCAGTACTTC. This codes for CASRIAGAVEETQYF.